One T cell receptor (beta chain) is described in this entry. TCRdb called the 5' RACE reads again in MiXCR, with one record for every CDR3 protein. Altogether approximately 490,000 distinct CDR3 sequences are present, approximately 20% being singletons, with the ten largest covering approximately 0.5%. The data stem from a study of identical twins. CDR3 length: 15 amino acids. CDR1 is SNHLY and CDR2 is FYNNEI in the germline V gene. V lost 3 bases and J lost 10, with 21 bases in between. These data also formed part of another study, on yellow fever vaccine responses in identical twins. This second study says: Twin vaccine T cell responses reportedly seemed partly convergent, partly personalized.

This TCR came from a woman under 30 in good health. This rearrangement joins TRBV2 to TRBJ2-5, with D perhaps matching TRBD2 (6 bases). The sequenced sample was CD4+ T cells sorted from blood. This CDR3 reads CASSDLEGRGSIQYF. DNA of the CDR3: TGTGCCAGCAGTGACCTCGAAGGGCGGGGCTCGATCCAGTACTTC. The full variable domain, rest sourced from reference TRBV2 and TRBJ2-5, is EPEVTQTPSHQVTQMGQEVILRCVPISNHLYFYWYRQILGQKVEFLVSFYNNEISEKSEIFDDQFSVERPDGSNFTLKIRSTKLEDSAMYFCASSDLEGRGSIQYFGPGTRLLVL.